Each of the 21 T cell receptor beta chains below was sequenced from the same sample in a study of early T cells in non-severe SARS-CoV-2 infection. Each CDR3 protein gets one entry after TCRdb re-called the 5' RACE reads with MiXCR. This sample has roughly 47,000 distinct CDR3 sequences; around 23% occur once, and the top ten carry roughly 4.2%. The material sequenced was whole blood, taken at baseline. Receptors were obtained from an adult who was a healthcare worker with PCR-confirmed SARS-CoV-2 infection or an uninfected control (not recorded which).

J is TRBJ1-4 and V is TRBV18; no firm D call. CDR1 and CDR2 (germline): KGHSH, LQKENI. V lost 6 bases, J lost 5 bases, and 16 bases lay in between. The CDR3 loop spans 15 amino acids. CDR3 residues: CASSSGMGRNEKLFF. In DNA form, the CDR3 reads TGTGCCAGCTCCTCCGGTATGGGAAGAAATGAAAAACTGTTTTTT.

The chain couples TRBV7-2 to TRBJ2-7, with D unclear. V dropped 2 bases and J dropped 2 bases, with 10 bases sitting between them. The CDR3 has 14 amino acids. Germline CDR1 reads SGHTA; CDR2 reads FQGNSA. The CDR3: CASSLWAGTYEQYF. In DNA form, the CDR3 reads TGTGCCAGCAGCTTATGGGCCGGTACCTACGAGCAGTACTTC.

The chain combines TRBV5-4 with TRBJ2-3, with no clear D. This CDR3 region has 13 residues. Germline V CDR1 and CDR2: SGHNT, YYREEE (reference sequence). The germline V and J ends were trimmed by 2 bases and 4 bases, with 8 bases remaining between them. For the CDR3, the DNA is TGTGCCAGCAGCTTAACGGACGCAGATACGCAGTATTTT. Its protein product is CASSLTDADTQYF.

The chain joins TRBV18 to TRBJ2-1; D possibly uses TRBD1 or TRBD2 (5 bases each). The germline V and J ends were trimmed by 5 bases and 3 bases, with 14 bases remaining between them. Germline loops: CDR1 KGHSH, CDR2 LQKENI. The CDR3 contains 15 residues. For the CDR3, the DNA is TGTGCCAGCTCATATACCGGGACCCACTACAATGAGCAGTTCTTC. This sequence encodes CASSYTGTHYNEQFF.

The chain links TRBV10-1 to TRBJ2-7, with 7 bases identical to TRBD1. The trim removed 6 bases at V and 7 bases at J, leaving 15 bases unmatched. This CDR3 is 15 amino acids long. Per the germline V gene, CDR1 is WNHNN and CDR2 is SYGVQD (reference sequence). The CDR3 here is CASSSGTEGTGEQYF. The CDR3 region has the DNA TGCGCCAGCAGCTCCGGGACAGAGGGGACGGGAGAGCAGTACTTC.

This chain connects TRBV5-1 to TRBJ1-2, with 7 bases fitting TRBD1. With V trimmed by 4 bases and J by 7 bases, 7 bases remained unmatched. CDR3 size: 13 residues. Looked up from germline, CDR1 is SGHRS and CDR2 is YFSETQ. CDR3 loop: CASSATGNSGYTF. The DNA for the CDR3 is TGCGCCAGCAGCGCGACAGGGAACAGTGGCTACACCTTC.

This chain uses TRBV20-1 with TRBJ1-1, with D possibly being TRBD1 (5 bases). The germline V gene has CDR1 DFQATT and CDR2 SNEGSKA (reference sequence). The CDR3 spans 12 residues. The V gene lost 7 bases and the J gene lost 7 bases, with 16 bases spanning the gap. CDR3 DNA sequence: TGCAGTGTTCCGGGGGAATACGGTGAAGCTTTCTTT. This sequence encodes CSVPGEYGEAFF.

The V and J genes are TRBV5-4 and TRBJ2-3, with D perhaps matching TRBD2 (6 bases). Germline assignment: CDR1 SGHNT and CDR2 YYREEE (reference sequence). The CDR3 covers 16 residues. The V and J ends lost 0 bases and 4 bases respectively, with 15 bases between them. The CDR3 protein is CASSLARLTGADTQYF. The CDR3 nucleotides are TGTGCCAGCAGCTTGGCCCGGTTGACGGGGGCAGATACGCAGTATTTT.

This chain uses TRBV5-6 with TRBJ1-2; D uncertain. This CDR3 has 14 residues. Germline V lookup: CDR1 SGHDT, CDR2 YYEEEE. The V and J ends lost 0 bases and 4 bases respectively, with 10 bases between them. The CDR3 nucleotides read TGTGCCAGCAGCTTGGAGGGCAGAACCTATGGCTACACCTTC. Amino acid sequence: CASSLEGRTYGYTF.

CDR3 coding DNA: TGCAGCGTGGAGTTAGGGAGAGGCTACACCTTC. This codes for CSVELGRGYTF. The J gene is TRBJ1-2, the V gene TRBV29-1, with unresolved D. With 6 bases removed from V and 8 bases from J, the gap between germline ends came to 13 bases. The CDR3 consists of 11 residues. Germline V gene sequence: CDR1 SQVTM, CDR2 ANQGSEA.

The genes are TRBV20-1 and TRBJ1-6; D unclear. Germline V lookup: CDR1 DFQATT, CDR2 SNEGSKA (reference sequence). This CDR3 comprises 15 residues. Trimming cost V 3 bases and J 7 bases, with 16 bases left between them. The CDR3 loop is CSASPDTLGNSPLHF. The CDR3 DNA reads as TGCAGTGCTAGCCCTGACACCTTAGGAAATTCACCCCTCCACTTT.

The J gene is TRBJ1-2, the V gene TRBV14; TRBD1 matches 9 bases. From germline, CDR1 is SGHDN and CDR2 FVKESK. The CDR3 length is 18 residues. With V trimmed by 6 bases and J by 5 bases, 19 bases remained unmatched. The CDR3 DNA reads as TGTGCCAGCAGACCCAGTTCGGGACAGGGCCATAGTTTTTATGGCTACACCTTC. Protein: CASRPSSGQGHSFYGYTF.

A few counts support this clonotype. CDR3 coding DNA: TGTGCCAGCAGTCTTAACAGGGATACTAATGAAAAACTGTTTTTT. Translated, it gives CASSLNRDTNEKLFF. The chain links TRBV12-3 or TRBV12-4 to TRBJ1-4, with TRBD1 as a possible D gene (6 bases). Trimming removed 5 bases from V and 2 bases from J, with 12 bases in between. The CDR3 has 15 amino acids.

The gene calls are TRBV4-1 and TRBJ2-3; no clear D. Trimming shortened V by 0 bases and J by 2 bases, and 9 bases separated the two germline ends. CDR3 length equals 15 residues. Germline CDR1 reads MGHRA; CDR2 reads YSYEKL. CDR3 nucleotides: TGCGCCAGCAGCCAAGACCGCGAACCCACAGATACGCAGTATTTT. It is translated as CASSQDREPTDTQYF.

The gene calls are TRBV6-5 and TRBJ2-2; the match to TRBD2 covers 9 bases. Germline trimming cut 0 bases from V and 1 base from J; bases unmatched to any gene: 6. The CDR3 length is 18 residues. CDR1 MNHEY and CDR2 SVGAGI come from the germline V gene. The CDR3 here is CASSYSASGALNTGELFF. CDR3 coding DNA: TGTGCCAGCAGTTACTCGGCTAGCGGGGCCTTGAACACCGGGGAGCTGTTTTTT.

The chain links TRBV27 to TRBJ1-2; no definite D call. CDR1 and CDR2 from the germline V gene are MNHEY and SMNVEV (reference sequence). The CDR3 has 12 amino acids. The V end was cut by 4 bases, the J end by 3 bases, with 6 bases between. This CDR3 is CASSSADYGYTF. CDR3 nucleotide sequence: TGTGCCAGCAGTTCGGCAGACTATGGCTACACCTTC.

In this sample, this clonotype turned up many times. The chain has TRBV6-6 and TRBJ2-3; D ambiguous. Germline V gene data show CDR1 as MNHNY and CDR2 as SVGAGI (reference sequence). This CDR3 has 14 amino acids. Trimming removed 7 bases at V and 0 bases at J, with 11 bases between. The DNA for the CDR3 is TGTGCCAGCAAGTACTCTTCTAGCACAGATACGCAGTATTTT. Protein sequence: CASKYSSSTDTQYF.

There are many counts of this clonotype. V and J are TRBV7-3 and TRBJ2-1, with 7 bases fitting TRBD2. CDR1 is SGHTA, CDR2 FQGTGA, per germline. CDR3 length equals 13 residues. With 7 bases clipped from V and 9 bases from J, the junction kept 9 bases outside the gene matches. In DNA, the CDR3 is TGTGCCAGCACCTCCGGGGGGTCTGGTGAGCAGTTCTTC. Protein product: CASTSGGSGEQFF.

J is TRBJ2-3 and V is TRBV6-4; tentatively, D is TRBD2 (6 bases). V was clipped by 2 bases and J by 7 bases, with 13 bases between them. There are 14 residues in the CDR3. Germline V gene data show CDR1 as MRHNA and CDR2 as SNTAGT. The CDR3 is CASSDGVGGHTQYF. The CDR3 coding sequence is TGTGCCAGCAGTGACGGAGTGGGGGGTCATACGCAGTATTTT.

V gene TRBV10-3 combines with J gene TRBJ1-2; 8 bases line up with TRBD1. This CDR3 is built from 14 residues. The junction had 2 bases not matched to a gene; V was cut back by 2 bases and J by 3 bases. CDR1 is ENHRY and CDR2 is SYGVKD in the germline V gene. The CDR3 DNA sequence: TGTGCCATCAGTGAGGGGACAGGATACTATGGCTACACCTTC. Residues: CAISEGTGYYGYTF.

This clonotype was seen a few times. The chain has TRBV7-6 and TRBJ2-3, with a tentative D call TRBD2 (5 bases). The CDR3 is 14 residues long. The V gene lost 1 base and the J gene lost 3 bases, with 8 bases spanning the gap. Per germline, CDR1 SGHVS and CDR2 FNYEAQ. CDR3 nucleotides: TGTGCCAGCAGCTTAGGGGCGGGTACAGATACGCAGTATTTT. It codes for CASSLGAGTDTQYF. The entire variable domain, with the rest obtained from reference TRBV7-6 and TRBJ2-3, is as follows: GAGVSQSPRYKVTKRGQDVALRCDPISGHVSLYWYRQALGQGPEFLTYFNYEAQQDKSGLPNDRFSAERPEGSISTLTIQRTEQRDSAMYRCASSLGAGTDTQYFGPGTRLTVL.